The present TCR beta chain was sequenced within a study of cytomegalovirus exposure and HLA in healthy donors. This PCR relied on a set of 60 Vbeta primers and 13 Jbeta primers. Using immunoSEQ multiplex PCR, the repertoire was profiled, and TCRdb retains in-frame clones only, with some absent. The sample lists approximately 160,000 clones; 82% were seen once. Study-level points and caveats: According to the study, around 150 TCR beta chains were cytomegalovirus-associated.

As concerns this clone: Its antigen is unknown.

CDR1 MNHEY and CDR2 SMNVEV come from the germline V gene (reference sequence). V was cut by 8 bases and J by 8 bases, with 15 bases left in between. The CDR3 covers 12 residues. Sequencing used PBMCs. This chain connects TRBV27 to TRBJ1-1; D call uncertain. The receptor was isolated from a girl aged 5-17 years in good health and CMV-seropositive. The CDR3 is CASSIRGSEAFF. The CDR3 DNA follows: TGTGCCAGCTCCATTCGGGGTTCCGAAGCTTTCTTT.